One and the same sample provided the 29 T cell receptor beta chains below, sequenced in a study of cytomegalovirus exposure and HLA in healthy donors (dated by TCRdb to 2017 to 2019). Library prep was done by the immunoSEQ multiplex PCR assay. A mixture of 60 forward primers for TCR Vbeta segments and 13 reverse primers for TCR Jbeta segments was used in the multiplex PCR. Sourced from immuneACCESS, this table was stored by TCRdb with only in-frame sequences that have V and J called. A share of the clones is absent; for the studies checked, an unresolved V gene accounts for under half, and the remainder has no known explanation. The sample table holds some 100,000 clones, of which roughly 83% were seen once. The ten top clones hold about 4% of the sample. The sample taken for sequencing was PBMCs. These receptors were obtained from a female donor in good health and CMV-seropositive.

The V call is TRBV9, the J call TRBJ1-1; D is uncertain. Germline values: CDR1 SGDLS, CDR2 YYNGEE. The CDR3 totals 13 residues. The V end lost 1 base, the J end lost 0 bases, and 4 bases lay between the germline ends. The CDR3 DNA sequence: TGTGCCAGCAGCGTACGTGTGAACACTGAAGCTTTCTTT. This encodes CASSVRVNTEAFF.

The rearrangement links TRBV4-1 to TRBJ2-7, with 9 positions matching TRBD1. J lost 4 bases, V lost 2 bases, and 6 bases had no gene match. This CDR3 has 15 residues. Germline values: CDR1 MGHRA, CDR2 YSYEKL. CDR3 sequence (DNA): TGCGCCAGCAGCCAAAGCGGGACAGGGAAATACGAGCAGTACTTC. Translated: CASSQSGTGKYEQYF.

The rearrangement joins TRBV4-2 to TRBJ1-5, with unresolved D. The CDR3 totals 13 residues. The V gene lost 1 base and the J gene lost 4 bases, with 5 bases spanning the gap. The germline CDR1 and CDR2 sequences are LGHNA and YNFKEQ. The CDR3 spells CASSQARNQPQHF. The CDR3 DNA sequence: TGTGCCAGCAGCCAAGCGCGGAATCAGCCCCAGCATTTT.

The DNA for the CDR3 is TGTGCCAGCAGCCCTTCCGGAGCGGGCAGCTCCTACAATGAGCAGTTCTTC. Protein: CASSPSGAGSSYNEQFF. The gene calls are TRBV7-9 and TRBJ2-1; a possible D gene is TRBD2 (6 bases). Trimming took off 5 bases at V and 0 bases at J, with 17 bases between the two ends. CDR1 is SEHNR and CDR2 is FQNEAQ in the germline V gene (reference sequence). CDR3 length: 17 residues.

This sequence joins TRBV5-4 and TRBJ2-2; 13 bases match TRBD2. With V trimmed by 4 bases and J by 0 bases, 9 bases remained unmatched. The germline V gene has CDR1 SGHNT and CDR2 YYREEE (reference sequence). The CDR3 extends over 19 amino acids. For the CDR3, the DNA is TGTGCCAGCAGCGCTCCGGGACTAGCGGGATTTTCGAACACCGGGGAGCTGTTTTTT. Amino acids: CASSAPGLAGFSNTGELFF. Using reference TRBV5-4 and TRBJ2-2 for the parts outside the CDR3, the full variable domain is ETGVTQSPTHLIKTRGQQVTLRCSSQSGHNTVSWYQQALGQGPQFIFQYYREEENGRGNFPPRFSGLQFPNYSSELNVNALELDDSALYLCASSAPGLAGFSNTGELFFGEGSRLTVL.

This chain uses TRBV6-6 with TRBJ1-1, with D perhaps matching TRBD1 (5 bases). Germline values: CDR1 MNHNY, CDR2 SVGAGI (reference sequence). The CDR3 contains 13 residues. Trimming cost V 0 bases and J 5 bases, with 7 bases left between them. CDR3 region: CASSYSRGTEAFF. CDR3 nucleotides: TGTGCCAGCAGTTACTCGCGGGGGACTGAAGCTTTCTTT.

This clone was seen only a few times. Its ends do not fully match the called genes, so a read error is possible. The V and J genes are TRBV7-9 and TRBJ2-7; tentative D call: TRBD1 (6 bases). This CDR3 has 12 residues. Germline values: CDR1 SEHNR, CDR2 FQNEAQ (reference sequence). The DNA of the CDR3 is TGTTCCAGCAGTTATTCAGGGGCTGAGCAGTACTTC. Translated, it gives CSSSYSGAEQYF.

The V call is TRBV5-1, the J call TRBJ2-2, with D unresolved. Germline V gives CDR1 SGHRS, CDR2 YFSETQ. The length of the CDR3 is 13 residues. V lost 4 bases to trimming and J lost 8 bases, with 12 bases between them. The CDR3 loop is CASSPRRSGELFF. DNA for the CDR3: TGCGCCAGCAGCCCCCGGAGATCTGGGGAGCTGTTTTTT.

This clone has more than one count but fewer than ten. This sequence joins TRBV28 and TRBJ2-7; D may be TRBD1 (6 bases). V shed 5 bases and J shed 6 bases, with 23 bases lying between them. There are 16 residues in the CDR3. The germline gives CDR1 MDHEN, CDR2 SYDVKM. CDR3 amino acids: CASSGGSDPAWGEQYF. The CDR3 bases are TGTGCCAGCAGTGGGGGCAGCGATCCGGCTTGGGGCGAGCAGTACTTC. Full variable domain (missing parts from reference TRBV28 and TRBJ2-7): DVKVTQSSRYLVKRTGEKVFLECVQDMDHENMFWYRQDPGLGLRLIYFSYDVKMKEKGDIPEGYSVSREKKERFSLILESASTNQTSMYLCASSGGSDPAWGEQYFGPGTRLTVT.

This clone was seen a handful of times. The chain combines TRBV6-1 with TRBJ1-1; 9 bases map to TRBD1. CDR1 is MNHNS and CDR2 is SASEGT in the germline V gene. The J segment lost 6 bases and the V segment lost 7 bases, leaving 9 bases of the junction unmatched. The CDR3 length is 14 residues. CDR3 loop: CASNRDRVVAEAFF. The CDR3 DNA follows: TGTGCCAGCAACCGGGACAGGGTGGTGGCTGAAGCTTTCTTT.

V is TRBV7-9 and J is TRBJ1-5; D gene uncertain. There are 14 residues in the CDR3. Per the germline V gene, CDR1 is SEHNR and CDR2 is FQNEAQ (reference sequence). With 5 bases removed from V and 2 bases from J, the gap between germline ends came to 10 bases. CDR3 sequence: CASSTREGNQPQHF. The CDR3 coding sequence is TGTGCCAGCAGCACACGCGAGGGCAATCAGCCCCAGCATTTT.

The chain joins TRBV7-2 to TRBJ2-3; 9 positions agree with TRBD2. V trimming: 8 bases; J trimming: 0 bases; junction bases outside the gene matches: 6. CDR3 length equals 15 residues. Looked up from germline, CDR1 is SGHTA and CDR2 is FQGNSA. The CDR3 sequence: CASLSGGLSTDTQYF. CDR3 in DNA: TGTGCCAGCCTTAGCGGGGGCCTTAGCACAGATACGCAGTATTTT.

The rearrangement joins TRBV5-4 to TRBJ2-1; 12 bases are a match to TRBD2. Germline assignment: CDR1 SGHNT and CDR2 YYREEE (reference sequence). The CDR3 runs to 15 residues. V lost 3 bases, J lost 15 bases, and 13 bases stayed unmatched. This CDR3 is CASSSSGTSGPWGFF. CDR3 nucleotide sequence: TGTGCCAGCAGCTCGTCCGGGACTAGCGGGCCCTGGGGGTTCTTC.

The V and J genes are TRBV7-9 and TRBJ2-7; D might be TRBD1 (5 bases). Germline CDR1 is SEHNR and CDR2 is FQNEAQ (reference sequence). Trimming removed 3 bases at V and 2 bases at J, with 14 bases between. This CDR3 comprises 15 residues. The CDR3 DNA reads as TGTGCCAGCAGCTTTCTAGGACAAGACGCCTACGAGCAGTACTTC. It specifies CASSFLGQDAYEQYF.

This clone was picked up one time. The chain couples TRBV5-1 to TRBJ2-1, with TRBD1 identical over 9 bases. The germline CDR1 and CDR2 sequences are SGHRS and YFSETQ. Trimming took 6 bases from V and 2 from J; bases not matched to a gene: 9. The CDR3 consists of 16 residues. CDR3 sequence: CASNGRQGVAYNEQFF. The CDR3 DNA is TGCGCCAGCAACGGAAGACAGGGGGTCGCCTACAATGAGCAGTTCTTC.

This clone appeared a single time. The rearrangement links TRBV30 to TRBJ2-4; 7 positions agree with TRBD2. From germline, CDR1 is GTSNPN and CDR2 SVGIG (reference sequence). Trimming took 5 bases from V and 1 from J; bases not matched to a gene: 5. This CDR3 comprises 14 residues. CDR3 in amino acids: CAWGEGFAKNIQYF. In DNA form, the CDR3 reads TGTGCCTGGGGGGAGGGGTTCGCCAAAAACATTCAGTACTTC.

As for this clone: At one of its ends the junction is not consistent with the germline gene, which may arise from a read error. DNA of the CDR3: TGCGCCAGCAGCTTGTTCCTTAGCGGGAGTGGGACCGGGGGGCTGTTTTTT. Translating gives CASSLFLSGSGTGGLFF. The V and J genes are TRBV5-1 and TRBJ2-2; the match to TRBD2 covers 9 bases. The germline V gene has CDR1 SGHRS and CDR2 YFSETQ. This CDR3 is 17 amino acids long.

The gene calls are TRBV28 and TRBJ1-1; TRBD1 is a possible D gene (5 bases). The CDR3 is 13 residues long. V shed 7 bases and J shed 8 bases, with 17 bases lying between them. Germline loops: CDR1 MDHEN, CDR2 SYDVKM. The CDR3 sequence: CASTLDTPREAFF. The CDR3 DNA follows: TGTGCCAGCACTTTGGACACCCCGAGAGAAGCTTTCTTT.

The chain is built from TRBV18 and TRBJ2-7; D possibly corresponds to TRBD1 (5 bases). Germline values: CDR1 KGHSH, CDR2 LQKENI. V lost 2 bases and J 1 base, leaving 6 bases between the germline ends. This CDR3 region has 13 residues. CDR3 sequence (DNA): TGTGCCAGCTCACCAGGGGCTTCCTACGAGCAGTACTTC. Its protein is CASSPGASYEQYF.

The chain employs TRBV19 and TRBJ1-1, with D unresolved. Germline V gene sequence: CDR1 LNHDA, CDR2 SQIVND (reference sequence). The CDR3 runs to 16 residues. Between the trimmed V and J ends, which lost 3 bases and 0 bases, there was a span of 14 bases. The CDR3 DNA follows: TGTGCCAGTAGTATCTCGAGGGTAACGATGAACACTGAAGCTTTCTTT. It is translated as CASSISRVTMNTEAFF. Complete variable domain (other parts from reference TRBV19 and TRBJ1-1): DGGITQSPKYLFRKEGQNVTLSCEQNLNHDAMYWYRQDPGQGLRLIYYSQIVNDFQKGDIAEGYSVSREKKESFPLTVTSAQKNPTAFYLCASSISRVTMNTEAFFGQGTRLTVV.

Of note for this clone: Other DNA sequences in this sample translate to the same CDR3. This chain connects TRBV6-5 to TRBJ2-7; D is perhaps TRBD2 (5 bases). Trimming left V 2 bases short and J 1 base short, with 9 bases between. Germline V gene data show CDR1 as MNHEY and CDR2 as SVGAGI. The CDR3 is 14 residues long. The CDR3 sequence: CASSYLRGSYEQYF. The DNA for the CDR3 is TGTGCCAGCAGTTACCTCCGGGGATCCTACGAGCAGTACTTC.

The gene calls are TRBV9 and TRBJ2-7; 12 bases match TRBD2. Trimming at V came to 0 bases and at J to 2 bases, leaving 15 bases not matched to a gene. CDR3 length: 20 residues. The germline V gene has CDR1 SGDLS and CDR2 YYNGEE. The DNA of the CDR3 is TGTGCCAGCAGCGTAGGCCCCCGACTAGCGGGAGATTCTACACCCTACGAGCAGTACTTC. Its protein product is CASSVGPRLAGDSTPYEQYF.

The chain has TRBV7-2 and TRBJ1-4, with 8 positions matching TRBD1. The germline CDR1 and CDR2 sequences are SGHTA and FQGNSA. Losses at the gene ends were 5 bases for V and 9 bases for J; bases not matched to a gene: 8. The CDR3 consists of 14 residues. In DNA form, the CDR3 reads TGTGCCAGCAGCCCCGACAGGGGATGGAAAAAACTGTTTTTT. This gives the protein CASSPDRGWKKLFF.

CDR3 protein: CASSELDRKVGEQYF. CDR3 nucleotide sequence: TGTGCCAGCAGTGAACTGGACAGGAAAGTGGGTGAGCAGTACTTC. This sequence joins TRBV25-1 and TRBJ2-7; 7 bases agree with TRBD1. Germline assignment: CDR1 MGHDK and CDR2 SYGVNS. This CDR3 is 15 amino acids long. V shed 2 bases and J 7 bases; nucleotides not matched to a gene: 11.

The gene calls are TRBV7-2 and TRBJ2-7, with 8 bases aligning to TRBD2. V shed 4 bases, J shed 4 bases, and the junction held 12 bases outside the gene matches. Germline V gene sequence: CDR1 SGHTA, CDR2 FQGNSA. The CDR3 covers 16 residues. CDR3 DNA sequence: TGTGCCAGCAGCTCCCAGGGAGCGGGGGCCATATACGAGCAGTACTTC. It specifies CASSSQGAGAIYEQYF.

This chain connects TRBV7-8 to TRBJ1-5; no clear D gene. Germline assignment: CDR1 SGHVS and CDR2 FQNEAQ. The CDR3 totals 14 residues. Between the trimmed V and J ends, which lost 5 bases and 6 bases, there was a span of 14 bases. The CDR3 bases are TGTGCCAGCAGCCCCCAGCGGGGAAGTCAGCCCCAGCATTTT. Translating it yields CASSPQRGSQPQHF.

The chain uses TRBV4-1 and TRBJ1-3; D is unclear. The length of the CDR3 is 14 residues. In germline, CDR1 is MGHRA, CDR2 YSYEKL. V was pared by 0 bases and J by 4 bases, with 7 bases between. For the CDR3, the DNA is TGCGCCAGCAGCCAAGACAAGCTCGGAAACACCATATATTTT. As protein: CASSQDKLGNTIYF.

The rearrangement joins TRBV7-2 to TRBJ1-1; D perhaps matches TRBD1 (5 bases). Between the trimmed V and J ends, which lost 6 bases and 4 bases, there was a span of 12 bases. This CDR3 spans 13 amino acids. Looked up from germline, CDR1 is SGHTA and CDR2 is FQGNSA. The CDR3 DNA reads TGTGCCAGCAGTTCAGGGTGGGGCACTGAAGCTTTCTTT. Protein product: CASSSGWGTEAFF.

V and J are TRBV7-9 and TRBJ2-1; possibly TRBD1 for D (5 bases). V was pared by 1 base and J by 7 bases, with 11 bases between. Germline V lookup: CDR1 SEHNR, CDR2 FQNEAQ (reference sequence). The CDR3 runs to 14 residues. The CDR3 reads CASSLVGRENEQFF. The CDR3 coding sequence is TGTGCCAGCAGCTTAGTTGGCAGGGAAAATGAGCAGTTCTTC. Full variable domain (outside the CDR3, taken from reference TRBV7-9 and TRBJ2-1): DTGVSQNPRHKITKRGQNVTFRCDPISEHNRLYWYRQTLGQGPEFLTYFQNEAQLEKSRLLSDRFSAERPKGSFSTLEIQRTEQGDSAMYLCASSLVGRENEQFFGPGTRLTVL.